This T cell receptor (beta chain) was retrieved from a study of T cells expressing NK-cell markers. The overall study: Sorted CD3+CD56-NKG2C+, CD3+CD56+NKG2C- and CD3+CD56+NKG2C+ T cells were the source of the TCR beta repertoires.

TCRdb re-analyzed the 5' RACE reads; it lists each CDR3 protein once, without DNA. The listing contains about 190,000 distinct CDR3 sequences. CDR3 length: 12 residues. The germline CDR1 and CDR2 sequences are SQVTM and ANQGSEA. The sequencing sample was made of blood T cells: a sorted CD56 or NKG2C T cell subset, CD4+ or CD8+ T cells, or bulk PBMC T cells (not recorded which). This TCR derives from a man between 18 and 69 years old in good health. The chain links TRBV29-1 to TRBJ2-3; the D call of TRBD2 rests on TCRdb alone, since no DNA is present to check it. CDR3 sequence: CSVSGGPDTQYF.